One T cell receptor (beta chain) is described in this entry. This sample is part of a study of blood T cell repertoires in COVID-19. Across the whole study: Spain, Italy and the United States supplied samples that represented acute and convalescent COVID-19. T cells, B-cell-depleted T cells, or PBMCs supplied cDNA or gDNA.

Per the original methods: Estimation of nucleated cell counts relied on the amplification of reference gene primers. Assay used: immunoSEQ multiplex PCR; TCRdb lists only in-frame clones, some missing. D and trimming come from the DNA, and the V and J calls and clone size come from that table. This table holds 200,000 to 300,000 clones, about four fifths found once. Trimming cost V 0 bases and J 10 bases, with 9 bases left between them. Per the germline V gene, CDR1 is LGHDT and CDR2 is YNNKEL (reference sequence). The CDR3 has 12 residues. Sequenced input: peripheral blood. The genes are TRBV3-1 (or the pseudogene TRBV3-2) and TRBJ1-2; D ambiguous. This sequence originates from a woman aged 40 to 50 who had recovered from COVID-19. This chain's CDR3 is CASSQDAQAYTF. CDR3 in DNA: TGTGCCAGCAGCCAAGATGCTCAGGCCTACACCTTC.